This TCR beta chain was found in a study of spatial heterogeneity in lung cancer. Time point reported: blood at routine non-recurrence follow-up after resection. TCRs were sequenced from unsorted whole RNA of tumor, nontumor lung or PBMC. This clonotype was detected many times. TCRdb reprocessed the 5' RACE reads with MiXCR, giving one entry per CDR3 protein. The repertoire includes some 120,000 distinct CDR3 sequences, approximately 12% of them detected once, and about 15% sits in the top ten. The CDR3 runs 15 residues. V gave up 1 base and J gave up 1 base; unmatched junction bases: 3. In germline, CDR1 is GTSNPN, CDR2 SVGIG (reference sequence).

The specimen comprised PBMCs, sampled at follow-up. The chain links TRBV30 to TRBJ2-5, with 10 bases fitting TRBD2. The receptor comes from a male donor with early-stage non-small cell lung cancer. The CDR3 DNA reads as TGTGCCTGGAGTGGAGTAGCGGGGGGCCAAGAGACCCAGTACTTC. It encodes CAWSGVAGGQETQYF.